This passage covers 31 T cell receptor beta chains from one sample sequenced in a study of T cell responses to AZD1222 COVID-19 vaccine. Using immunoSEQ multiplex PCR, the repertoire was profiled, and TCRdb retains in-frame clones only, with some absent. Of some 79,000 clones detected, approximately 85% appear once; the ten largest clones hold roughly 3.1%. Sequences were derived from peripheral blood, sampled 28 days after the second AZD1222 dose. These receptors came from an adult who received the AZD1222 COVID-19 vaccine.

The count of this clone is one. The chain links TRBV15 to TRBJ1-4; no definite D call. CDR3 length: 12 amino acids. Germline loops: CDR1 LNHNV, CDR2 YYDKDF (reference sequence). V was pared by 3 bases and J by 8 bases, with 7 bases between. In nucleotides, the CDR3 is TGTGCCACCAGCAGGATTAACGAAAAACTGTTTTTT. The encoded protein is CATSRINEKLFF.

V is TRBV19 and J is TRBJ2-7; TRBD1 matches at 11 bases. The V and J ends lost 9 bases and 2 bases, in that order; junction bases with no gene match: 9. This CDR3 has 15 amino acids. Germline V lookup: CDR1 LNHDA, CDR2 SQIVND (reference sequence). CDR3 DNA: TGTGCCAGCCGAACCCAGGGACAGGGGGCCTACGAGCAGTACTTC. Its translation: CASRTQGQGAYEQYF.

The V gene is TRBV5-1, the J gene TRBJ2-7; tentatively, D is TRBD1 or TRBD2 (6 bases each). Germline CDR1 SGHRS, CDR2 YFSETQ. V was shortened by 7 bases and J by 0 bases, with 8 bases between the two germline ends. The CDR3 consists of 12 residues. CDR3: CASGGGSYEQYF. CDR3 DNA sequence: TGCGCCAGCGGAGGGGGCTCCTACGAGCAGTACTTC.

The chain carries TRBV7-2 and TRBJ2-4; D unresolved. The V gene lost 3 bases and the J gene lost 3 bases, with 6 bases spanning the gap. The V gene's germline CDR1 is SGHTA and CDR2 FQGNSA. This CDR3 spans 13 amino acids. DNA of the CDR3: TGTGCCAGCAGCTTTTACGACAAAAACATTCAGTACTTC. This encodes CASSFYDKNIQYF.

The chain employs TRBV18 and TRBJ2-7, with a tentative D call TRBD1 (7 bases). Trimming cost V 3 bases and J 8 bases, with 17 bases left between them. Per the germline V gene, CDR1 is KGHSH and CDR2 is LQKENI. The CDR3 runs 14 residues. This CDR3 is CASSPEGGQLKQYF. For the CDR3, the DNA is TGTGCCAGCTCACCGGAGGGGGGACAGCTCAAGCAGTACTTC.

The CDR3 protein is CASSWGVRGTEQYF. The CDR3 DNA follows: TGTGCCAGCAGTTGGGGCGTTAGGGGTACCGAGCAGTACTTC. The chain recombines TRBV6-5 with TRBJ2-7, with D possibly matching TRBD1 (5 bases). The CDR3 is 14 residues long. The V end lost 4 bases, the J end lost 6 bases, and 16 bases lay between the germline ends. Germline loops: CDR1 MNHEY, CDR2 SVGAGI.

V usage is TRBV7-6 and J usage is TRBJ1-3; D not resolved. Germline V gene data show CDR1 as SGHVS and CDR2 as FNYEAQ. V lost 1 base to trimming and J lost 0 bases, with 16 bases between them. The CDR3 is 18 residues long. This CDR3 is CASSLGARRSSSGNTIYF. In DNA form, the CDR3 reads TGTGCCAGCAGCTTAGGAGCCAGGCGAAGCTCCTCTGGAAACACCATATATTTT. The entire variable domain, with the rest obtained from reference TRBV7-6 and TRBJ1-3, is as follows: GAGVSQSPRYKVTKRGQDVALRCDPISGHVSLYWYRQALGQGPEFLTYFNYEAQQDKSGLPNDRFSAERPEGSISTLTIQRTEQRDSAMYRCASSLGARRSSSGNTIYFGEGSWLTVV.

V usage is TRBV9 and J usage is TRBJ1-6; the match to TRBD1 covers 8 bases. Germline V gene data show CDR1 as SGDLS and CDR2 as YYNGEE. J was trimmed by 8 bases and V by 0 bases; bases with no gene match: 7. This CDR3 has 16 residues. In nucleotides, the CDR3 is TGTGCCAGCAGCGTAGGATCAGGGGGCAACGATTCACCCCTCCACTTT. This gives the protein CASSVGSGGNDSPLHF.

This rearrangement joins TRBV6-2 or TRBV6-3 to TRBJ1-1; maybe TRBD1 (5 bases). The CDR3 has 16 residues. Trimming took 4 bases from V and 8 from J, leaving 23 bases between them. Germline CDR1 reads MNHEY; CDR2 reads SVGEGT. CDR3 sequence reads: CASSSSRWDPRTEAFF. Here the CDR3 DNA reads TGTGCCAGCAGTTCGTCCCGTTGGGACCCACGGACCGAAGCTTTCTTT.

V is TRBV28 and J is TRBJ1-5; D might be TRBD1 (6 bases). The length of the CDR3 is 11 residues. Deletions cut 7 bases from V and 9 bases from J, with 10 bases between. From germline, CDR1 is MDHEN and CDR2 SYDVKM. The CDR3 spells CASTLTGPQHF. DNA of the CDR3: TGTGCCAGCACATTGACAGGGCCCCAGCATTTT. The full variable domain, rest sourced from reference TRBV28 and TRBJ1-5, is DVKVTQSSRYLVKRTGEKVFLECVQDMDHENMFWYRQDPGLGLRLIYFSYDVKMKEKGDIPEGYSVSREKKERFSLILESASTNQTSMYLCASTLTGPQHFGDGTRLSIL.

This chain connects TRBV3-1 (or the pseudogene TRBV3-2) to TRBJ2-7; maybe TRBD2 (6 bases). The V end was cut by 0 bases, the J end by 3 bases, with 9 bases between. Germline values: CDR1 LGHDT, CDR2 YNNKEL (reference sequence). The CDR3 totals 14 residues. CDR3 loop: CASSQEGGFYEQYF. In nucleotides, the CDR3 is TGTGCCAGCAGCCAAGAAGGAGGGTTCTACGAGCAGTACTTC.

This rearrangement joins TRBV7-8 to TRBJ1-2, with unresolved D. CDR1 is SGHVS and CDR2 is FQNEAQ in the germline V gene. The CDR3 spans 16 residues. Trimming removed 1 base at V and 1 base at J, with 13 bases between. CDR3 nucleotides: TGTGCCAGCAGCTTAGAGGAGGTTCATATTAACTATGGCTACACCTTC. It yields the protein CASSLEEVHINYGYTF.

The chain couples TRBV24-1 to TRBJ2-7, with D possibly being TRBD2 (6 bases). The length of the CDR3 is 14 residues. Germline values: CDR1 KGHDR, CDR2 SFDVKD. V was clipped by 1 base and J by 4 bases, with 10 bases between them. This CDR3 is CATSDFRTKYEQYF. In nucleotides, the CDR3 is TGTGCCACCAGTGATTTTCGGACTAAATACGAGCAGTACTTC.

The chain carries TRBV2 and TRBJ1-5; the D gene is possibly TRBD1 (6 bases). Germline CDR1 is SNHLY and CDR2 is FYNNEI. Trimming left V 6 bases short and J 4 bases short, with 16 bases between. This CDR3 has 15 amino acids. DNA for the CDR3: TGTGCCAGCAGGGCCCGGACAGCTACGAATCAGCCCCAGCATTTT. This sequence encodes CASRARTATNQPQHF.

The CDR3 here is CASSPSGSSASPLHF. The CDR3 region has the DNA TGTGCCAGCAGCCCCTCAGGGAGTTCGGCCTCACCCCTCCACTTT. V is TRBV7-2 and J is TRBJ1-6; TRBD1 is a possible D gene (5 bases). The CDR3 runs 15 residues. The V end was cut by 5 bases, the J end by 10 bases, with 18 bases between. In germline, CDR1 is SGHTA, CDR2 FQGNSA.

The chain is built from TRBV2 and TRBJ1-1; D might be TRBD1 (5 bases). Trimming cost V 6 bases and J 11 bases, with 13 bases left between them. This CDR3 is built from 11 residues. Per germline, CDR1 SNHLY and CDR2 FYNNEI. CDR3 nucleotide sequence: TGTGCCAGCAGGGGGGTGGGCGAGGCTTTCTTT. This sequence encodes CASRGVGEAFF.

The rearrangement links TRBV15 to TRBJ2-7; TRBD1 aligns across 8 bases. Germline V lookup: CDR1 LNHNV, CDR2 YYDKDF (reference sequence). V was pared by 8 bases and J by 3 bases, with 3 bases of the junction left unmatched. The CDR3 runs 12 residues. The CDR3 is CATSGQGYEQYF. In DNA form, the CDR3 reads TGTGCCACCTCCGGACAGGGCTACGAGCAGTACTTC. The full variable domain, rest sourced from reference TRBV15 and TRBJ2-7, is DAMVIQNPRYQVTQFGKPVTLSCSQTLNHNVMYWYQQKSSQAPKLLFHYYDKDFNNEADTPDNFQSRRPNTSFCFLDIRSPGLGDTAMYLCATSGQGYEQYFGPGTRLTVT.

CDR3 nucleotide sequence: TGTGCCACCAGCAGAGGTCAGGGGAAACTCAGCACAGATACGCAGTATTTT. It encodes CATSRGQGKLSTDTQYF. The V and J genes are TRBV15 and TRBJ2-3, with D possibly matching TRBD1 (6 bases). The CDR3 has 17 amino acids. The germline V and J ends were trimmed by 1 base and 0 bases, with 14 bases remaining between them. In germline, CDR1 is LNHNV, CDR2 YYDKDF (reference sequence). The full variable domain, in which reference TRBV15 and TRBJ2-3 provide the parts outside the CDR3, is DAMVIQNPRYQVTQFGKPVTLSCSQTLNHNVMYWYQQKSSQAPKLLFHYYDKDFNNEADTPDNFQSRRPNTSFCFLDIRSPGLGDTAMYLCATSRGQGKLSTDTQYFGPGTRLTVL.

The CDR3 DNA follows: TGTGCCAGCAGCCCTCAGGGGCGGGAGAACACTGAAGCTTTCTTT. Translation: CASSPQGRENTEAFF. The chain uses TRBV7-3 and TRBJ1-1, with D possibly being TRBD1 (6 bases). The germline gives CDR1 SGHTA, CDR2 FQGTGA. The CDR3 totals 15 residues. V lost 5 bases and J 1 base, leaving 14 bases between the germline ends.

The chain recombines TRBV28 with TRBJ1-2; D is unclear. The CDR3 runs to 12 residues. Trimming took off 3 bases at V and 3 bases at J, with 5 bases between the two ends. From germline, CDR1 is MDHEN and CDR2 SYDVKM. The CDR3 region is CASSLGHYGYTF. The CDR3 region has the DNA TGTGCCAGCAGTTTGGGCCACTATGGCTACACCTTC.

The chain is built from TRBV20-1 and TRBJ1-1; D possibly corresponds to TRBD1 (6 bases). Germline V gene data show CDR1 as DFQATT and CDR2 as SNEGSKA (reference sequence). Trimming shortened V by 3 bases and J by 5 bases, and 13 bases separated the two germline ends. This CDR3 is built from 13 residues. CDR3 residues: CSASAQGKTEAFF. The CDR3, as DNA: TGCAGTGCTAGTGCCCAGGGGAAAACTGAAGCTTTCTTT.

The rearrangement joins TRBV19 to TRBJ1-1; possible D gene TRBD1, 6 bases. Germline loops: CDR1 LNHDA, CDR2 SQIVND (reference sequence). The V gene lost 6 bases and the J gene lost 7 bases, with 15 bases spanning the gap. CDR3 size: 13 residues. The CDR3 DNA follows: TGTGCCAGTAGCCGGGGGCTGGGGGATGAAGCTTTCTTT. As protein: CASSRGLGDEAFF.

The rearrangement links TRBV4-3 to TRBJ1-6; D is unclear. Trimming removed 1 base from V and 10 bases from J, with 8 bases in between. Germline CDR1 and CDR2: LGHNA and YSLEER. This CDR3 has 13 residues. CDR3 nucleotides: TGCGCCAGCAGCCAAGTTGAAGGATCACCCCTCCACTTT. This encodes CASSQVEGSPLHF.

This chain connects TRBV19 to TRBJ2-1, with a weak D call TRBD2 (6 bases). Trimming left V 5 bases short and J 7 bases short, with 12 bases between. Germline assignment: CDR1 LNHDA and CDR2 SQIVND (reference sequence). The CDR3 covers 13 residues. CDR3 amino acids: CASSPSEGNEQFF. CDR3 bases: TGTGCCAGTAGTCCCTCGGAGGGGAATGAGCAGTTCTTC. The variable domain in full, with the rest retrieved from reference TRBV19 and TRBJ2-1, is DGGITQSPKYLFRKEGQNVTLSCEQNLNHDAMYWYRQDPGQGLRLIYYSQIVNDFQKGDIAEGYSVSREKKESFPLTVTSAQKNPTAFYLCASSPSEGNEQFFGPGTRLTVL.

In regard to this clone: Other DNA sequences in this specimen translate into the identical CDR3. This chain's CDR3 is CASSLAWRGQETQYF. The CDR3 DNA sequence: TGTGCCAGCAGCTTAGCTTGGAGAGGGCAAGAGACCCAGTACTTC. The J gene is TRBJ2-5, the V gene TRBV7-2, with a possible D match to TRBD2 (5 bases). The V end was cut by 0 bases, the J end by 2 bases, with 10 bases between. From germline, CDR1 is SGHTA and CDR2 FQGNSA. The CDR3 spans 15 residues.

The chain couples TRBV20-1 to TRBJ1-5; D possibly corresponds to TRBD1 (5 bases). The CDR3 is made up of 13 amino acids. V was trimmed by 3 bases and J by 5 bases, leaving 11 bases between them. CDR1 is DFQATT, CDR2 SNEGSKA, per germline (reference sequence). The CDR3 here is CSASWDFDQPQHF. The CDR3 DNA reads TGCAGTGCTAGTTGGGACTTCGATCAGCCCCAGCATTTT.

The chain couples TRBV5-4 to TRBJ2-3; 9 bases are a match to TRBD2. V dropped 4 bases and J dropped 3; count of bases not matched to a gene: 9. CDR1 and CDR2 from the germline V gene are SGHNT and YYREEE (reference sequence). The CDR3 spans 16 residues. DNA of the CDR3: TGTGCCAGCAGCGAACTAGCGGGTCGAGGGACAGATACGCAGTATTTT. Protein: CASSELAGRGTDTQYF.

This chain connects TRBV18 to TRBJ2-1, with 9 bases matching TRBD2. V was clipped by 1 base and J by 10 bases; unmatched bases: 11. The CDR3 sequence is 16 residues long. CDR1 and CDR2 (germline): KGHSH, LQKENI. CDR3 loop: CASSPQGGGDRWEQFF. The CDR3 DNA sequence: TGTGCCAGCTCACCACAAGGCGGGGGGGACCGATGGGAGCAGTTCTTC.

This clone was detected only a few times. The chain employs TRBV27 and TRBJ2-7; maybe TRBD1 (5 bases). With 3 bases removed from V and 0 bases from J, the gap between germline ends came to 12 bases. Germline CDR1 MNHEY, CDR2 SMNVEV (reference sequence). The CDR3 runs 15 residues. The CDR3 sequence is CASSLVQAPSYEQYF. CDR3 DNA: TGTGCCAGCAGTTTGGTACAGGCCCCCTCCTACGAGCAGTACTTC.

This clone has more than one count but fewer than ten. The rearrangement joins TRBV9 to TRBJ2-7, with 12 positions matching TRBD1. Germline trimming cut 4 bases from V and 7 bases from J; bases unmatched to any gene: 9. CDR1 and CDR2 from the germline V gene are SGDLS and YYNGEE. The CDR3 has 15 amino acids. Written as DNA, the CDR3 is TGTGCCAGCAGCACCGCGGGACAGGGGGCACAAGAGCAGTACTTC. Protein product: CASSTAGQGAQEQYF.

The chain employs TRBV4-1 and TRBJ2-1, with 9 bases identical to TRBD1. Germline trimming cut 4 bases from V and 6 bases from J; bases unmatched to any gene: 10. CDR3 length: 16 amino acids. Germline CDR1 is MGHRA and CDR2 is YSYEKL. The DNA for the CDR3 is TGCGCCAGCAGCCCGCCCTCCGGGACAGGGCCCAATGAGCAGTTCTTC. This translates into CASSPPSGTGPNEQFF.